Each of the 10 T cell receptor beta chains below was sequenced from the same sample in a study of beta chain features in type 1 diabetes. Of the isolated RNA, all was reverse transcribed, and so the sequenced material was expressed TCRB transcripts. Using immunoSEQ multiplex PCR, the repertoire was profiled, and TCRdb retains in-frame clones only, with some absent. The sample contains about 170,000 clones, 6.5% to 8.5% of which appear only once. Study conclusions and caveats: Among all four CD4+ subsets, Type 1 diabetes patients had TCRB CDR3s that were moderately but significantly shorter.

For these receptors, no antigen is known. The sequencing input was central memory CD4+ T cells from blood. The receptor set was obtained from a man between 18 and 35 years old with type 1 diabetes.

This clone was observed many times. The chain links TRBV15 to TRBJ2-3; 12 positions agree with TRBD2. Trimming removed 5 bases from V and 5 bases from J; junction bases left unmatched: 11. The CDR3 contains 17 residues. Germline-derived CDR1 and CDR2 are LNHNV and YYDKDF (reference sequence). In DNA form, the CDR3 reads TGTGCCACCAGCGGGGGACCTACTAGCGGGAGGAAAGATACGCAGTATTTT. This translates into CATSGGPTSGRKDTQYF.

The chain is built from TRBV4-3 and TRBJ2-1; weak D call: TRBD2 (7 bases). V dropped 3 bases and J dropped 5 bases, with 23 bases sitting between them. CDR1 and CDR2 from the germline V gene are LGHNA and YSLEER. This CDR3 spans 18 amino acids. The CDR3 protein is CASSHAPGRSRGHNEQFF. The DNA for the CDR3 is TGCGCCAGCAGCCACGCGCCGGGACGGTCGCGGGGGCACAATGAGCAGTTCTTC.

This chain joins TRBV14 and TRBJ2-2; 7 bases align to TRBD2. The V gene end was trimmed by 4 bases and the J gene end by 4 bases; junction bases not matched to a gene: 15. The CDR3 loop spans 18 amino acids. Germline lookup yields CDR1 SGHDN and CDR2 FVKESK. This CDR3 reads CASSRILGVPGGTGELFF. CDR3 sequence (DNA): TGTGCCAGCAGCCGAATTCTCGGGGTCCCGGGAGGCACCGGGGAGCTGTTTTTT.

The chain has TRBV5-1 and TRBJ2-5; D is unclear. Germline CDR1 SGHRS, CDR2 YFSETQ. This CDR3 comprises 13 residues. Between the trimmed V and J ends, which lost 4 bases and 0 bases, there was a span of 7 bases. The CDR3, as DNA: TGCGCCAGCAGCGAGAACTACCAAGAGACCCAGTACTTC. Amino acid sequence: CASSENYQETQYF. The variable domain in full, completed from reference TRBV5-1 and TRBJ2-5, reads KAGVTQTPRYLIKTRGQQVTLSCSPISGHRSVSWYQQTPGQGLQFLFEYFSETQRNKGNFPGRFSGRQFSNSRSEMNVSTLELGDSALYLCASSENYQETQYFGPGTRLLVL.

This CDR3 reads CASSFEGGEKLFF. The CDR3 nucleotides are TGTGCCAGCAGTTTTGAGGGAGGTGAAAAACTGTTTTTT. V is TRBV28 and J is TRBJ1-4; D gene ambiguous. V gave up 3 bases and J gave up 7 bases, with 9 bases separating them. There are 13 residues in the CDR3. Germline V gives CDR1 MDHEN, CDR2 SYDVKM.

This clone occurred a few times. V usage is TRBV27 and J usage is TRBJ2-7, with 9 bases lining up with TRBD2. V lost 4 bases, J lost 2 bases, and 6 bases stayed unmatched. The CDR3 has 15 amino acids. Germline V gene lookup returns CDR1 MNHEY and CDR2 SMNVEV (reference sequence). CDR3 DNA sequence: TGTGCCAGCAGTTCAAACCTAGCGGGGCCCTACGAGCAGTACTTC. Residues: CASSSNLAGPYEQYF.

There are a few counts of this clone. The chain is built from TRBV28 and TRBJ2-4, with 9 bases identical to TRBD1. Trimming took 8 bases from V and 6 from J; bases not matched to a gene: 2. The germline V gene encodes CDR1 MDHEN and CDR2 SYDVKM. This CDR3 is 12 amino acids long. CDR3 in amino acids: CASSDRGNIQYF. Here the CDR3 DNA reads TGTGCCAGCTCGGACAGGGGAAACATTCAGTACTTC.

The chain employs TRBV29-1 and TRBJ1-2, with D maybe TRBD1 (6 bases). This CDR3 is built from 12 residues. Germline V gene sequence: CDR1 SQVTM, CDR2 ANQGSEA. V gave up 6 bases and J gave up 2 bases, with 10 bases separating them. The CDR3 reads CSVAGQNYGYTF. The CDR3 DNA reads TGCAGCGTCGCCGGACAGAACTATGGCTACACCTTC.

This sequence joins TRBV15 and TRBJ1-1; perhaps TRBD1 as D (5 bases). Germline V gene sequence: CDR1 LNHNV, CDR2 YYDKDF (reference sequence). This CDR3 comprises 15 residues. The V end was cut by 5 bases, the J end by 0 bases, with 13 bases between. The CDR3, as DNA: TGTGCCACCAGCCCAGGGACTTTCATGAACACTGAAGCTTTCTTT. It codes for CATSPGTFMNTEAFF.

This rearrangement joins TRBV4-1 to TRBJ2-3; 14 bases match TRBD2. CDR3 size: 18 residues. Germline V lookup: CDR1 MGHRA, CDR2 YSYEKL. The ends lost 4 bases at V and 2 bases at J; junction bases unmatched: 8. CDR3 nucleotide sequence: TGCGCCAGCAGCCGCGGACTAGCGGGAGGTACTTTCACAGATACGCAGTATTTT. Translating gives CASSRGLAGGTFTDTQYF.